This TCR beta chain was sequenced for a study of control samples from healthy donors and cancer patients. Sequenced by immunoSEQ multiplex PCR; TCRdb stores in-frame clones only, minus some. Of about 160,000 clones listed, over 85% are singletons. V lost 1 base and J lost 4; bases outside the gene matches: 7. The CDR3 has 16 residues. In germline, CDR1 is SGHAT, CDR2 FQNNGV. V is TRBV11-2 and J is TRBJ2-3, with 8 bases lining up with TRBD2. This clonotype was sampled from a man aged 30 to 39 in good health. Specimen: blood. The CDR3 is CASSLGSSGGADTQYF. The CDR3 bases are TGTGCCAGCAGCTTAGGCTCAAGCGGGGGAGCAGATACGCAGTATTTT.